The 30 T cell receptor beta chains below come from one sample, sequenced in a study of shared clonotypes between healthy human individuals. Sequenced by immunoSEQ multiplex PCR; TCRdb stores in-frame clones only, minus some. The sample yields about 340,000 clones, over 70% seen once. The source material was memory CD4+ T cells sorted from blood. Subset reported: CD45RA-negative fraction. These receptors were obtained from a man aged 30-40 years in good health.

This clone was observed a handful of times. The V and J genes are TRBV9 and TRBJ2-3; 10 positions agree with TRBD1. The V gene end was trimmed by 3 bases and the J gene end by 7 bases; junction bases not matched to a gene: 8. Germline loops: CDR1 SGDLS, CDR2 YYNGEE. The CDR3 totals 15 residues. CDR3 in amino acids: CASSEGTGAPNTQYF. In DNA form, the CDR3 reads TGTGCCAGCAGCGAGGGGACAGGGGCTCCGAATACGCAGTATTTT.

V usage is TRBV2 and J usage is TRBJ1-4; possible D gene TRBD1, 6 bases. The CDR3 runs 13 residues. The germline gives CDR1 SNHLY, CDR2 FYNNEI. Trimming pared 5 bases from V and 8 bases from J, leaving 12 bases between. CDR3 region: CASSIQGEEKLFF. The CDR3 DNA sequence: TGTGCCAGCAGTATACAGGGTGAGGAAAAACTGTTTTTT.

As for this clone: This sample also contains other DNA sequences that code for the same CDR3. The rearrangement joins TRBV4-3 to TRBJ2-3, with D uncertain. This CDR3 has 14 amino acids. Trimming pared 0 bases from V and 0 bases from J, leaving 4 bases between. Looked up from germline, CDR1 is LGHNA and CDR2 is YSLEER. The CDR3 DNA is TGCGCCAGCAGCCAAGAAAGCAGCACAGATACGCAGTATTTT. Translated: CASSQESSTDTQYF.

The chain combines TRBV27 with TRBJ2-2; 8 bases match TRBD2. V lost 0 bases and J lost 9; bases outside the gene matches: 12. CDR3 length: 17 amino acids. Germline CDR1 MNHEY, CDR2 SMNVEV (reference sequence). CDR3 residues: CASSLSRGSGSGWELFF. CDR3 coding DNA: TGTGCCAGCAGTTTATCGAGGGGAAGCGGGAGTGGGTGGGAGCTGTTTTTT.

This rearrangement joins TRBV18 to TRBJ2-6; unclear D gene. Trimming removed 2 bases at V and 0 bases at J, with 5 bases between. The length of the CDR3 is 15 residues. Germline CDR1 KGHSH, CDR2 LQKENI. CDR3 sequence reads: CASSPISSGANVLTF. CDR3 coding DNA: TGTGCCAGCTCACCAATCAGCTCTGGGGCCAACGTCCTGACTTTC.

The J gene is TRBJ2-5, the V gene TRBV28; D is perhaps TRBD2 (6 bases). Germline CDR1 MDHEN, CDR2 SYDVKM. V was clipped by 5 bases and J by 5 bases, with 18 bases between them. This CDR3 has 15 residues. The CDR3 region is CASSSGSLGGETQYF. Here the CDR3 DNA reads TGTGCCAGCAGTAGTGGGAGCCTTGGGGGGGAGACCCAGTACTTC.

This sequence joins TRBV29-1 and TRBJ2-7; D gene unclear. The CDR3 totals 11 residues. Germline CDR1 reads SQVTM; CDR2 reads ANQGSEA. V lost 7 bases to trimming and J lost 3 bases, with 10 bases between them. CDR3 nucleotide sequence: TGCAGCGGGGGTGAGGACTACGAGCAGTACTTC. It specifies CSGGEDYEQYF.

The CDR3, as DNA: TGTGCCAGCAGTTTGGGAGGGATTCCCTATGGCTACACCTTC. Protein: CASSLGGIPYGYTF. V usage is TRBV6-9 and J usage is TRBJ1-2; D not resolved. The CDR3 extends over 14 amino acids. Between the trimmed V and J ends, which lost 4 bases and 4 bases, there was a span of 13 bases. Germline CDR1 and CDR2: MNHGY and SVAAGI.

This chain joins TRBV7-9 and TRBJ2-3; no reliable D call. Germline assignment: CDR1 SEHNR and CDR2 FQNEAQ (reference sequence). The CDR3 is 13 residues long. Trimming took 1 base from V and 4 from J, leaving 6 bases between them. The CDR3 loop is CASSLGSADTQYF. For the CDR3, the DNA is TGTGCCAGCAGCTTAGGTTCGGCAGATACGCAGTATTTT.

The CDR3 coding sequence is TGTGCCAGTAGTCCTCGGCAGGGATACCCTGAAGCTTTCTTT. Its translation: CASSPRQGYPEAFF. The chain employs TRBV19 and TRBJ1-1; perhaps TRBD1 as D (5 bases). Germline V gene lookup returns CDR1 LNHDA and CDR2 SQIVND (reference sequence). The CDR3 is 14 residues long. V was cut by 5 bases and J by 6 bases, with 16 bases left in between.

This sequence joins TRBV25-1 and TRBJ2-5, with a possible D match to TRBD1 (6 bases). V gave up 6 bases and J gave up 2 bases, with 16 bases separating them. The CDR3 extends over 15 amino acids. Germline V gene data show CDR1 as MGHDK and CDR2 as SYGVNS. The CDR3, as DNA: TGTGCCAGCAGCCAGGGGTTCGTGCCACAAGAGACCCAGTACTTC. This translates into CASSQGFVPQETQYF.

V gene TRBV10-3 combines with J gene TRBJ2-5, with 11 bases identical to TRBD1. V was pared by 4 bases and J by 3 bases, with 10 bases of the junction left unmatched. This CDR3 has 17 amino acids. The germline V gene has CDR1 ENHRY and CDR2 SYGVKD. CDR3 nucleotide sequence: TGTGCCATCAGTGCCGGACTGGGGACAGGGGGGAAAGAGACCCAGTACTTC. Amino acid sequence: CAISAGLGTGGKETQYF.

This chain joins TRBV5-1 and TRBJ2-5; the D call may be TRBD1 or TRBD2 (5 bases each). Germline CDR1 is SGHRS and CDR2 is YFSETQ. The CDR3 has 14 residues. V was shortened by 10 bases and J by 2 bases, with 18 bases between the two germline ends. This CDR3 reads CASGAGLTQETQYF. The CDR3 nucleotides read TGCGCCTCCGGGGCAGGGCTGACTCAAGAGACCCAGTACTTC. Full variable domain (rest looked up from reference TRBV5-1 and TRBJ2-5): KAGVTQTPRYLIKTRGQQVTLSCSPISGHRSVSWYQQTPGQGLQFLFEYFSETQRNKGNFPGRFSGRQFSNSRSEMNVSTLELGDSALYLCASGAGLTQETQYFGPGTRLLVL.

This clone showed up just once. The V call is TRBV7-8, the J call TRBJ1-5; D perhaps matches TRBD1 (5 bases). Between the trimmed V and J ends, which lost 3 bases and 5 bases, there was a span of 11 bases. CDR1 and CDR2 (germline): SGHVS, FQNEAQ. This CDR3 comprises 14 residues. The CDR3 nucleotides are TGTGCCAGCAGCTTTGGGACGGTCGATCAGCCCCAGCATTTT. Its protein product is CASSFGTVDQPQHF.

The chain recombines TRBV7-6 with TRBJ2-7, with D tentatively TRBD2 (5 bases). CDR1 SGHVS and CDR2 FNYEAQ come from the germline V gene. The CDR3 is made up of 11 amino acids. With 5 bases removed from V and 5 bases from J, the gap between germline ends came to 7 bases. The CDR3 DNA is TGTGCCAGCAGCCCCGGGAACGAGCAGTACTTC. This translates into CASSPGNEQYF.

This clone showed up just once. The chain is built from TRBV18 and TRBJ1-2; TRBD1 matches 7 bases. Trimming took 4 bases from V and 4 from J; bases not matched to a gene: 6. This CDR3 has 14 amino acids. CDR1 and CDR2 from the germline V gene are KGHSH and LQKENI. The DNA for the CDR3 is TGTGCCAGCTCACTGAACGACAGGGTCTATGGCTACACCTTC. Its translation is CASSLNDRVYGYTF.

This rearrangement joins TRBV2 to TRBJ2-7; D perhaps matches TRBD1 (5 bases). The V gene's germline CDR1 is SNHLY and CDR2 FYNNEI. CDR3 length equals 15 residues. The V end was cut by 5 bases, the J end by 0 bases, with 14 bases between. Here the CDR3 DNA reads TGTGCCAGCAGTCCGGTGGGGCGGAGCTCCTACGAGCAGTACTTC. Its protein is CASSPVGRSSYEQYF.

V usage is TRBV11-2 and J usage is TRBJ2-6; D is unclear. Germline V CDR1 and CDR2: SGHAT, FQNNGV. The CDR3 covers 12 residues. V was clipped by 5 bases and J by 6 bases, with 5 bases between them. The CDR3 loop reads CASSPTANVLTF. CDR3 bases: TGTGCCAGCAGCCCAACGGCCAACGTCCTGACTTTC.

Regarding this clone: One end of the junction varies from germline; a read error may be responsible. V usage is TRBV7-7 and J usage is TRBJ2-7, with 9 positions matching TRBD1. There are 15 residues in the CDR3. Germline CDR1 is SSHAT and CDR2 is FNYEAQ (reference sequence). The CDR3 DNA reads TGTGCTAGCAGCTTAGGACAGGGGTTGACCTACGAGCAGTACTTC. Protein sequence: CASSLGQGLTYEQYF.

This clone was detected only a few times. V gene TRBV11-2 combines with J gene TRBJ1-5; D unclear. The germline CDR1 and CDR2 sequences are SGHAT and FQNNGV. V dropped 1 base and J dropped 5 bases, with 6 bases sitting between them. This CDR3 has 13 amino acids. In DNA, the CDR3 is TGTGCCAGCAGCTTAGTAGGAGATCAGCCCCAGCATTTT. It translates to CASSLVGDQPQHF.

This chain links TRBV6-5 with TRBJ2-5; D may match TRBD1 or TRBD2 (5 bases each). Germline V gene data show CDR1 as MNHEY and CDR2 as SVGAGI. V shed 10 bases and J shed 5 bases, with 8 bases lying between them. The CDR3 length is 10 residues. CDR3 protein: CATGTETQYF. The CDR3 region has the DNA TGTGCCACAGGGACCGAGACCCAGTACTTC.

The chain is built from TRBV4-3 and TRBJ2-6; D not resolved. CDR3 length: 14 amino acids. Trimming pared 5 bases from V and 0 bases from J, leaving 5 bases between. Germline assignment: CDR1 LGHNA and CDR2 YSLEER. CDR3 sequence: CASSLFSGANVLTF. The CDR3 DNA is TGCGCCAGCAGCTTATTCTCTGGGGCCAACGTCCTGACTTTC.

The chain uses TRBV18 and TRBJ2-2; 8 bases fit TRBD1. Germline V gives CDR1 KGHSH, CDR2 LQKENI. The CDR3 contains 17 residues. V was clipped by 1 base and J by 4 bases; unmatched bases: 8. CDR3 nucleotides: TGTGCCAGCTCACCACGTGGGGGACAGGACACCACCGGGGAGCTGTTTTTT. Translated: CASSPRGGQDTTGELFF. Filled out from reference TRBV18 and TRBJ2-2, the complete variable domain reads NAGVMQNPRHLVRRRGQEARLRCSPMKGHSHVYWYRQLPEEGLKFMVYLQKENIIDESGMPKERFSAEFPKEGPSILRIQQVVRGDSAAYFCASSPRGGQDTTGELFFGEGSRLTVL.

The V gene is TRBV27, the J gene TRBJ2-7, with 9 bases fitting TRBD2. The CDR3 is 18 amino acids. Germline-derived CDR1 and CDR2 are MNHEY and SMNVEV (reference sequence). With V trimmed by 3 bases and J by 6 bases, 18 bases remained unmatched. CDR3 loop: CASSFLAGAVSGSREQYF. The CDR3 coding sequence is TGTGCCAGCAGTTTCCTAGCAGGGGCTGTTAGCGGGAGTCGCGAGCAGTACTTC.

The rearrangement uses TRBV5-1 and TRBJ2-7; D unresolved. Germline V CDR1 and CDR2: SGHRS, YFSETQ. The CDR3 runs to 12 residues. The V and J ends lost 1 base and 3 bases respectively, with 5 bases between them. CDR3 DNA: TGCGCCAGCAGCTTGAATAGCTACGAGCAGTACTTC. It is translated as CASSLNSYEQYF.

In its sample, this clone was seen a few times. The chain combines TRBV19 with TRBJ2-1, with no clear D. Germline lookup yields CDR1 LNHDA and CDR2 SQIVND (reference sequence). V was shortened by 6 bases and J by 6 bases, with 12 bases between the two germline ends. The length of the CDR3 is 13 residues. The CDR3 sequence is CASRASAGNEQFF. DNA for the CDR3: TGTGCCAGTAGGGCTAGTGCAGGCAATGAGCAGTTCTTC.

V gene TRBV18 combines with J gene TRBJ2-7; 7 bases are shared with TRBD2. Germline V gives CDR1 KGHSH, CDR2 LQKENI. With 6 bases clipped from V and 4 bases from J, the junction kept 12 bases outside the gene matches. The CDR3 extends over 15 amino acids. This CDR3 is CASSSMGGRGYEQYF. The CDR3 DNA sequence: TGTGCCAGCTCCTCCATGGGCGGGAGAGGTTACGAGCAGTACTTC.

Written as DNA, the CDR3 is TGTGCCATCAGTGATATCCGGGGGAGCTACGAGCAGTACTTC. Amino acid sequence: CAISDIRGSYEQYF. The chain is built from TRBV10-3 and TRBJ2-7; the D gene is possibly TRBD2 (6 bases). CDR3 length: 14 residues. Germline V gives CDR1 ENHRY, CDR2 SYGVKD. Trimming cost V 3 bases and J 3 bases, with 12 bases left between them.

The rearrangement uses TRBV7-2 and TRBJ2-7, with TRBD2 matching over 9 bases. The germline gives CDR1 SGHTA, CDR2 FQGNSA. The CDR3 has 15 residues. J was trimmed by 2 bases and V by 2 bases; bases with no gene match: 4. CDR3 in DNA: TGTGCCAGCAGCTTAACTAGCGGGCGAACCTACGAGCAGTACTTC. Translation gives CASSLTSGRTYEQYF.

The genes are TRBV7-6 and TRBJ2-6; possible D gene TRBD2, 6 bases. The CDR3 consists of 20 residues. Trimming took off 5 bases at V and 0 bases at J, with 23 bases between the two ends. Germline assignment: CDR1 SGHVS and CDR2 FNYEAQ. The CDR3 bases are TGTGCCAGCAGCCCAAAGGTTTCGGGAGCCCGTTACTCTGGGGCCAACGTCCTGACTTTC. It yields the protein CASSPKVSGARYSGANVLTF.